The present TCR beta chain was sequenced within a study of blood T cell repertoires in COVID-19. Study information: Nucleic acid was either cDNA or gDNA, and it came from T cells, B-cell-depleted T cells, or PBMCs.

Per the original methods: Amplifying reference gene primers gave estimates of nucleated cell counts. Clones were read by immunoSEQ multiplex PCR, and TCRdb kept only the in-frame ones, dropping some. That table furnishes V, J and clone size, whereas the DNA furnished D and trimming. The data contain some 190,000 clones, approximately 80% of them seen just once; the ten biggest clones take up under 15%. Participant ages covered about 18 to 89 years across 20 to 25 US areas. In assigning cohorts, the study relied on participant-reported clinical history. The specimen sequenced was PBMCs or T cells enriched from blood (not recorded which). This clonotype originated in a man aged 55 to 70 who had been exposed to COVID-19.

For the CDR3, the DNA is TGCAGCGTTGATGCCTTAAACGGGGACACCATATATTTT. Amino acids: CSVDALNGDTIYF. The J gene is TRBJ1-3, the V gene TRBV29-1; D gene unclear. The germline V and J ends were trimmed by 3 bases and 8 bases, with 14 bases remaining between them. This CDR3 spans 13 amino acids. Germline V gives CDR1 SQVTM, CDR2 ANQGSEA.